One sample yielded the 16 T cell receptor beta chains listed below, sequenced in a study of CD8 T cells in Susac syndrome (dated by TCRdb to between 2019 and 2020). The library came from the immunoSEQ multiplex PCR assay. RNA was extracted with the RNeasy kit and roughly 0.45 to 1 ug was reverse transcribed using random hexamers. The public reads were run again by TCRdb, first through fastp at Q25 and then through MiXCR, and only productive beta chains were kept. Merged by CDR3 protein, the rows form single entries marked with the most common genes and DNA. The sample table shows some 77,000 distinct CDR3 sequences, and 85% to 95% are seen once. The ten largest clonotypes hold around 0.15% of the sample. Sequencing was carried out using CD4+ T cells from PBMCs. These receptor sequences come from a human donor with Susac syndrome.

This sequence joins TRBV28 and TRBJ2-2; tentative D call: TRBD2 (5 bases). Trimming left V 6 bases short and J 5 bases short, with 19 bases between. Germline CDR1 reads MDHEN; CDR2 reads SYDVKM. The CDR3 length is 16 residues. This CDR3 is CASSDTSGRLTGELFF. The DNA for the CDR3 is TGTGCCAGCAGCGATACGAGTGGCAGACTAACCGGGGAGCTGTTTTTT.

This sequence joins TRBV6-2 or TRBV6-3 and TRBJ2-2, with a tentative D call TRBD1 (6 bases). CDR3 length: 15 amino acids. Per germline, CDR1 MNHEY and CDR2 SVGEGT. V shed 8 bases and J shed 3 bases, with 16 bases lying between them. The CDR3, as DNA: TGTGCCAGCCGCCGCAGGGGTTTCGACACCGGGGAGCTGTTTTTT. Translating gives CASRRRGFDTGELFF.

The CDR3, as DNA: TGTGCCAGCGCTGCATTCCACAACACCGGGGAGCTGTTTTTT. Translation gives CASAAFHNTGELFF. The chain links TRBV9 to TRBJ2-2; D ambiguous. The CDR3 is made up of 14 amino acids. Germline CDR1 reads SGDLS; CDR2 reads YYNGEE. V lost 7 bases to trimming and J lost 2 bases, with 12 bases between them.

This clonotype was detected only a few times. The chain carries TRBV28 and TRBJ2-3, with TRBD1 matching over 8 bases. CDR1 and CDR2 (germline): MDHEN, SYDVKM. There are 15 residues in the CDR3. V lost 0 bases, J lost 1 base, and 0 bases stayed unmatched. CDR3 DNA: TGTGCCAGCAGTTTATGGACAGGGGGCACAGATACGCAGTATTTT. As protein: CASSLWTGGTDTQYF.

The chain joins TRBV5-1 to TRBJ1-4, with unresolved D. There are 13 residues in the CDR3. Germline values: CDR1 SGHRS, CDR2 YFSETQ. V lost 3 bases, J lost 8 bases, and 11 bases lay in between. CDR3 in amino acids: CASSWSAGEKLFF. The CDR3 DNA follows: TGCGCCAGCAGCTGGTCGGCCGGGGAAAAACTGTTTTTT.

A few counts support this clonotype. V is TRBV4-1 and J is TRBJ2-7; D gene ambiguous. There are 16 residues in the CDR3. Germline CDR1 and CDR2: MGHRA and YSYEKL. Trimming removed 1 base at V and 0 bases at J, with 13 bases between. The CDR3 nucleotides read TGCGCCAGCAGCCAAGCCATCGGGTTTTCCTCCTACGAGCAGTACTTC. Translated: CASSQAIGFSSYEQYF.

The chain links TRBV2 to TRBJ2-7; D is possibly TRBD1 or TRBD2 (5 bases each). This CDR3 is 14 amino acids long. CDR1 is SNHLY and CDR2 is FYNNEI in the germline V gene. V was shortened by 3 bases and J by 0 bases, with 9 bases between the two germline ends. CDR3 nucleotides: TGTGCCAGCAGTGAGGGACCGATCTCCTACGAGCAGTACTTC. It encodes CASSEGPISYEQYF.

The chain employs TRBV10-3 and TRBJ2-7; 8 nucleotides line up with TRBD1. This CDR3 region has 14 residues. V trimming: 5 bases; J trimming: 2 bases; junction bases outside the gene matches: 5. Looked up from germline, CDR1 is ENHRY and CDR2 is SYGVKD. DNA for the CDR3: TGTGCCATCAGTATGACAGGGGACCCCTACGAGCAGTACTTC. As protein: CAISMTGDPYEQYF.

The rearrangement uses TRBV4-2 and TRBJ2-3; D remains ambiguous. The CDR3 sequence is 15 residues long. CDR1 LGHNA and CDR2 YNFKEQ come from the germline V gene. V dropped 0 bases and J dropped 2 bases, with 9 bases sitting between them. CDR3 sequence reads: CASSQDRRITDTQYF. The CDR3 DNA reads TGTGCCAGCAGCCAAGATCGGAGAATCACAGATACGCAGTATTTT.

The chain employs TRBV28 and TRBJ1-5; D call uncertain. CDR3 size: 12 residues. Germline V gene data show CDR1 as MDHEN and CDR2 as SYDVKM. Trimming shortened V by 1 base and J by 7 bases, and 5 bases separated the two germline ends. The CDR3 reads CASSLLVQPQHF. CDR3 coding DNA: TGTGCCAGCAGTTTATTAGTACAGCCCCAGCATTTT. The full variable domain, its missing parts supplied by reference TRBV28 and TRBJ1-5, is DVKVTQSSRYLVKRTGEKVFLECVQDMDHENMFWYRQDPGLGLRLIYFSYDVKMKEKGDIPEGYSVSREKKERFSLILESASTNQTSMYLCASSLLVQPQHFGDGTRLSIL.

The rearrangement joins TRBV6-2 or TRBV6-3 to TRBJ2-1; a possible D gene is TRBD1 (5 bases). Germline V gene data show CDR1 as MNHEY and CDR2 as SVGEGT. The CDR3 loop spans 16 amino acids. V lost 2 bases, J lost 0 bases, and 11 bases lay in between. CDR3 sequence reads: CASSYGQGISYNEQFF. For the CDR3, the DNA is TGTGCCAGCAGTTACGGTCAGGGTATCTCCTACAATGAGCAGTTCTTC.

The V gene is TRBV28, the J gene TRBJ2-7; D may be TRBD1 or TRBD2 (5 bases each). The V gene lost 3 bases and the J gene lost 6 bases, with 9 bases spanning the gap. CDR3 length: 12 amino acids. Per the germline V gene, CDR1 is MDHEN and CDR2 is SYDVKM. CDR3 loop: CASSLGRREQYF. Written as DNA, the CDR3 is TGTGCCAGCAGTTTGGGACGTCGCGAGCAGTACTTC.

The chain uses TRBV5-1 and TRBJ2-3; D gene unclear. V was shortened by 0 bases and J by 0 bases, with 11 bases between the two germline ends. Germline loops: CDR1 SGHRS, CDR2 YFSETQ. The CDR3 has 16 amino acids. In DNA form, the CDR3 reads TGCGCCAGCAGCTTGGAGTCAACCGGGAGCACAGATACGCAGTATTTT. Translating it yields CASSLESTGSTDTQYF. Drawing the rest from reference TRBV5-1 and TRBJ2-3, the complete variable domain is KAGVTQTPRYLIKTRGQQVTLSCSPISGHRSVSWYQQTPGQGLQFLFEYFSETQRNKGNFPGRFSGRQFSNSRSEMNVSTLELGDSALYLCASSLESTGSTDTQYFGPGTRLTVL.

The rearrangement joins TRBV5-1 to TRBJ1-1, with a tentative D call TRBD1 (5 bases). The germline V and J ends were trimmed by 4 bases and 1 base, with 14 bases remaining between them. This CDR3 is built from 15 residues. The germline CDR1 and CDR2 sequences are SGHRS and YFSETQ. Here the CDR3 DNA reads TGCGCCAGCAGCGACCGGACAAATGGGAACACTGAAGCTTTCTTT. Protein sequence: CASSDRTNGNTEAFF.

This clonotype was recorded once. The chain has TRBV6-2 or TRBV6-3 and TRBJ1-5; 9 bases fit TRBD1. The V gene's germline CDR1 is MNHEY and CDR2 SVGEGT. With 5 bases clipped from V and 4 bases from J, the junction kept 6 bases outside the gene matches. The CDR3 runs to 15 residues. The CDR3 loop reads CASSLRDRANQPQHF. The CDR3 nucleotides are TGTGCCAGCAGTCTCCGGGACAGGGCAAATCAGCCCCAGCATTTT.

The chain couples TRBV11-2 to TRBJ2-1, with 9 bases aligning to TRBD2. Germline CDR1 is SGHAT and CDR2 is FQNNGV. The CDR3 totals 15 residues. V lost 2 bases, J lost 9 bases, and 8 bases stayed unmatched. The CDR3 loop is CASSLRRGGLGEQFF. CDR3 coding DNA: TGTGCCAGCAGCTTACGGCGGGGGGGCTTAGGTGAGCAGTTCTTC.